The TCR beta chain under discussion was sequenced for a study of blood T cell repertoires in COVID-19. This clone has only a few counts. TCRdb keeps only in-frame clones here, not all; method: immunoSEQ multiplex PCR. The table shows more than 150,000 clones, with about 80% occurring only once. This CDR3 region has 13 residues. CDR1 and CDR2 from the germline V gene are MNHEY and SMNVEV (reference sequence). V lost 7 bases and J 8 bases, leaving 15 bases between the germline ends. Sequencing was performed on PBMCs or T cells enriched from blood (not recorded which). The rearrangement uses TRBV27 and TRBJ2-1; the D is unclear. The TCR originated in a man between 60 and 75 years old who had been exposed to COVID-19. CDR3 DNA sequence: TGTGCCAGCAAACCCCTCAGTGCCTATGAGCAGTTCTTC. This translates into CASKPLSAYEQFF.